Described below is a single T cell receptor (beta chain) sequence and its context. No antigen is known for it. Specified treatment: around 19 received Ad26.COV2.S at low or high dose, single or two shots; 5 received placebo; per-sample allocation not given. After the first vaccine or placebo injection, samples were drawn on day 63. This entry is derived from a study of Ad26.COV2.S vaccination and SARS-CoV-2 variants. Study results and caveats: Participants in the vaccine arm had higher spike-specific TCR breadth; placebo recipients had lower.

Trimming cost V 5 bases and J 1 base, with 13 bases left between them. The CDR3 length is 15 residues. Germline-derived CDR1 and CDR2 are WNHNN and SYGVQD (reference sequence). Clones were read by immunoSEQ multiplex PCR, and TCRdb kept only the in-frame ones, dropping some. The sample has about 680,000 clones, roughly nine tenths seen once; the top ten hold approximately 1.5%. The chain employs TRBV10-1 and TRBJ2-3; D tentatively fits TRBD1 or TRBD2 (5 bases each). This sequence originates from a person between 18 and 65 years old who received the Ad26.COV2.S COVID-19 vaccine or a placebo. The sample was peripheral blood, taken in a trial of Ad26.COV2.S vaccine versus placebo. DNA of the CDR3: TGCGCCAGCAGTAGGGGAAGTAGCGGCACAGATACGCAGTATTTT. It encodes CASSRGSSGTDTQYF.